A selection of T cell receptor beta chains follows, all from one sample in a study of blood T cells in healthy people across ages. TCRdb itself ran the 5' RACE reads through MiXCR, one entry per CDR3 protein. Here the sample spans 380,000 or so distinct CDR3 sequences, approximately 47% being singletons. Sequencing used blood. The receptors were gathered from a man aged 55 to 70 in good health. Each CDR3 is given with its conserved first and last residue. Each record gives: clone size, D gene, V gene, J gene, CDR3 DNA, CDR3 protein. A D gene is named only where the DNA matches it firmly. Part of the rows lack a size; the others show once, few, many or a class for expanded clones.

.,TRBD2,TRBV14,TRBJ2-3,TGTGCCAGCAGCGTACCCCCGGGGGGAGGCACAGATACGCAGTATTTT,CASSVPPGGGTDTQYF
.,TRBD2,TRBV4-2,TRBJ2-1,TGTGCCAGCAGCCCCCGGGGGGAGGGCCGAATCAATGAGCAGTTCTTC,CASSPRGEGRINEQFF
.,.,TRBV20-1,TRBJ1-2,TGCAGTGCTACGCAGGGTGCGGGATATGGCTACACCTTC,CSATQGAGYGYTF
.,.,TRBV20-1,TRBJ1-2,TGCAGTGCTAGACGGTCAGAACCACCAGCTAACTATGGCTACACCTTC,CSARRSEPPANYGYTF
.,.,TRBV4-3,TRBJ2-7,TGCGCCAGCAGCCCAAGAGAGTCAAGAGGAGGGCGATACGAGCAGTACTTC,CASSPRESRGGRYEQYF
.,.,TRBV20-1,TRBJ1-5,TGCAGTGCTAGAGATCCCGTGAGCCAGCCCCAGCATTTT,CSARDPVSQPQHF
.,.,TRBV7-2,TRBJ2-5,TGTGCCAGCCGCCTATACCGCATCTCCCAAGAGACCCAGTACTTC,CASRLYRISQETQYF
.,.,TRBV9,TRBJ1-1,TGTGCCAGCAGCGTAGCTGCAGGAGGGGGATTTGATGGGACTGAAGCTTTCTTT,CASSVAAGGGFDGTEAFF
few,TRBD1,TRBV28,TRBJ1-2,TGTGCCAGCAGCACCGGACAGGCTCGCTATGGCTACACCTTC,CASSTGQARYGYTF
once,.,TRBV3-1,TRBJ2-3,TGTGCCAGCAGCCAACGGGCGGGACGCACAGATACGCAGTATTTT,CASSQRAGRTDTQYF
.,.,TRBV10-3,TRBJ2-5,TGTGCCATCAGTGGCGGGGAGGAGACCCAGTACTTC,CAISGGEETQYF
.,.,TRBV6-5,TRBJ1-2,TGTGCCAGCAAGAGGGCGGCGAACTATGGCTACACCTTC,CASKRAANYGYTF
.,TRBD1,TRBV6-5,TRBJ1-2,TGTGCCAGCAGACCCAGGGGGGTTAACTATGGCTACACCTTC,CASRPRGVNYGYTF
few,TRBD2,TRBV12-3/TRBV12-4,TRBJ2-7,TGTGCCAGCACCTTAGCGGGAGGGCCCTACGAGCAGTACTTC,CASTLAGGPYEQYF
few,.,TRBV18,TRBJ2-3,TGTGCCAGCTCACCAATCGGTTCAGATACGCAGTATTTT,CASSPIGSDTQYF
.,TRBD2,TRBV12-3/TRBV12-4,TRBJ2-5,TGTGCCAGCAGTTTTACCGGGAGGGAGGACCAAGAGACCCAGTACTTC,CASSFTGREDQETQYF
few,.,TRBV10-3,TRBJ2-7,TGTGCCACCCTGAGCCTTGACTCCTACGAGCAGTACTTC,CATLSLDSYEQYF
.,.,TRBV6-5,TRBJ2-7,TGTGCCAGCAGTAGAGACCTGGGGGGCTACGAGCAGTACTTC,CASSRDLGGYEQYF
.,TRBD1,TRBV3-1,TRBJ1-2,TGTGTCAGCGGCCAAGGACCGGGACAGGGGGCTGATGGCTACACCTTC,CVSGQGPGQGADGYTF
many,TRBD1,TRBV28,TRBJ2-7,TGTGCCAGCAGTTCCCCAGGGGGACGCGCCTACGAGCAGTACTTC,CASSSPGGRAYEQYF
.,.,TRBV7-2,TRBJ1-6,TGTGCCAGCAGCTTAGATGGTAGGGGAAATTCACCCCTCCACTTT,CASSLDGRGNSPLHF
.,.,TRBV6-6,TRBJ2-1,TGTGCCAGCAGTTACTCGCGGGACCAATACAATGAGCAGTTCTTC,CASSYSRDQYNEQFF
.,.,TRBV5-1,TRBJ1-2,TGCGCCAGCAGCTCAAGCGCGCAGGGCTCGGGTGGCTACACCTTC,CASSSSAQGSGGYTF
.,TRBD2,TRBV12-3/TRBV12-4,TRBJ2-4,TGTGCCCGCAGTTCACATGGCGGGGGGCGCACCTACGGGCAGTACTTC,CARSSHGGGRTYGQYF
.,TRBD1,TRBV2,TRBJ2-1,TGTGCCAGCAACAGGCGGACAGGATACAATGAGCAGTTCTTC,CASNRRTGYNEQFF
few,.,TRBV10-2,TRBJ2-7,TGCGCCAGCAGAAGGGCGGCCTTCTACGAGCAGTACTTC,CASRRAAFYEQYF
.,TRBD2,TRBV11-1,TRBJ2-3,TGTGCCAGCAGCCAGACTAGCGGGGGGGCCCAAGATACGCAGTATTTT,CASSQTSGGAQDTQYF
.,.,TRBV14,TRBJ2-5,TGTGCCAGCAGCCAAGGGAGTACAACATACCAAGAGACCCAGTACTTC,CASSQGSTTYQETQYF
.,TRBD2,TRBV12-3/TRBV12-4,TRBJ2-7,TGTGCCAGCAGATCCCAACTAGCGGGAGCCAGCGAGCAGTACTTC,CASRSQLAGASEQYF
few,.,TRBV2,TRBJ1-4,TGTGCCAGCATAAAACAGACTAATGAAAAACTGTTTTTT,CASIKQTNEKLFF
.,.,TRBV18,TRBJ2-7,TGTGCCAGCTCCCAAGACTCGTTCTCCTACGAGCAGTACTTC,CASSQDSFSYEQYF
.,TRBD1,TRBV2,TRBJ1-2,TGTGCCAGCTTGTTCGGGACAGGGGTTTATGGCTACACCTTC,CASLFGTGVYGYTF
many,TRBD2,TRBV20-1,TRBJ2-7,TGCAGTGCTATGCTAGCGGGGGGGTTCTACGAGCAGTACTTC,CSAMLAGGFYEQYF
.,TRBD1,TRBV12-3/TRBV12-4,TRBJ1-4,TGTGCCAGCGGGAAACAGGGGAATCGGGGTAATGAAAAACTGTTTTTT,CASGKQGNRGNEKLFF
.,.,TRBV4-2,TRBJ2-3,TGTGCCAGCAGCCGTGGGGGCGCAACTAGCACAGATACGCAGTATTTT,CASSRGGATSTDTQYF
few,TRBD1,TRBV7-2,TRBJ2-7,TGTGCCAGCAGCTTTACAGGGGACAACTACGAGCAGTACTTC,CASSFTGDNYEQYF
few,.,TRBV28,TRBJ2-7,TGTGCCAGCAGTTTACCTCGATCCATGGGCATGCAGATAAAATACGAGCAGTACTTC,CASSLPRSMGMQIKYEQYF
.,TRBD2,TRBV6-2/TRBV6-3,TRBJ2-3,TGTGCCAGCAGTTACGATGCCTCTGTAGCGGGGGGCCTCACCCCCACAGATACGCAGTATTTT,CASSYDASVAGGLTPTDTQYF
.,TRBD1,TRBV30,TRBJ1-1,TGTGCCTGGAGTGTGGGACAGAGAAACACTGAAGCTTTCTTT,CAWSVGQRNTEAFF
few,TRBD2,TRBV15,TRBJ2-1,TGTGCCACCAGCAGAGAGGCGGGGACTAGCGGGACCCCGTTCTTC,CATSREAGTSGTPFF
few,TRBD2,TRBV20-1,TRBJ2-7,TGCAGTGCTGAGGGGACTAGGGGCGAGCAGTACTTC,CSAEGTRGEQYF
few,.,TRBV20-1,TRBJ2-5,TGCAGTGCCCTCGGGACTTCTCAAGAGACCCAGTACTTC,CSALGTSQETQYF
.,TRBD1,TRBV29-1,TRBJ2-7,TGCGGCGTTGAAGATGGGACAGAGAATTCCTACGAGCAGTACTTC,CGVEDGTENSYEQYF
few,.,TRBV2,TRBJ1-5,TGTGCCAGCAGTTGGGGTAGCAATCAGCCCCAGCATTTT,CASSWGSNQPQHF
.,TRBD2,TRBV6-2/TRBV6-3,TRBJ2-5,TGTGCCAGCAGTTACTCTCGGCTAGCGGGGGTAACGTACCAAGAGACCCAGTACTTC,CASSYSRLAGVTYQETQYF
.,TRBD2,TRBV7-2,TRBJ2-5,TGTGCCAGCAGCCCCTTAGCGGGGGGCTGGGAGACCCAGTACTTC,CASSPLAGGWETQYF
.,.,TRBV6-1,TRBJ1-5,TGTGCCAGCGCGGCAGGTCACCCTTCGGGGCCCCAGCATTTT,CASAAGHPSGPQHF
many,.,TRBV29-1,TRBJ2-4,TGCAGCGTATGGGAAAACATTCAGTACTTC,CSVWENIQYF
.,.,TRBV4-1,TRBJ1-2,TGCGCCAGCAGCCAAGCCAACGGGGGTAGCTATGGCTACACCTTC,CASSQANGGSYGYTF
many,TRBD2,TRBV11-2,TRBJ2-3,TGTGCCAGCAGCCCCCGAGCGGGGGGGCCAGATACGCAGTATTTT,CASSPRAGGPDTQYF